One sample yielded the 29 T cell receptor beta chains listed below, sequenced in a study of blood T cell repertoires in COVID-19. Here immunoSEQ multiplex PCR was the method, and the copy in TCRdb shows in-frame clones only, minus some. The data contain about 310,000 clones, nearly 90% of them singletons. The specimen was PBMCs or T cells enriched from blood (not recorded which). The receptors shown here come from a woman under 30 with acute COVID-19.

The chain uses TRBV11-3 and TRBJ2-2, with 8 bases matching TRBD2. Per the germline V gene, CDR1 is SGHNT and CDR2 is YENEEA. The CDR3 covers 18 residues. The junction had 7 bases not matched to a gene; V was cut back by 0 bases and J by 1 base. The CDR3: CASSLEIPGLENTGELFF. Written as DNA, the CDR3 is TGTGCCAGCAGCTTAGAGATTCCGGGACTAGAGAACACCGGGGAGCTGTTTTTT.

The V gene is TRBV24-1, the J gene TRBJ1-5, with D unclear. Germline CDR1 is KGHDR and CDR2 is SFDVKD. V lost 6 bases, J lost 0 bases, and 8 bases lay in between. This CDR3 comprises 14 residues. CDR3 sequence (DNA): TGTGCCACCAGTTTGCGGGGTAGCAATCAGCCCCAGCATTTT. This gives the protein CATSLRGSNQPQHF.

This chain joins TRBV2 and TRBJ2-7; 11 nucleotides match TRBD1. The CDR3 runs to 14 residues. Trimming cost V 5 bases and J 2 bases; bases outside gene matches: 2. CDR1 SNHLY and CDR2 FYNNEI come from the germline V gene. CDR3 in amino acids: CASSKGQGAYEQYF. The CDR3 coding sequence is TGTGCCAGCAGTAAGGGACAGGGGGCCTACGAGCAGTACTTC. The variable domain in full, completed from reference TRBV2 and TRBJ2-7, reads EPEVTQTPSHQVTQMGQEVILRCVPISNHLYFYWYRQILGQKVEFLVSFYNNEISEKSEIFDDQFSVERPDGSNFTLKIRSTKLEDSAMYFCASSKGQGAYEQYFGPGTRLTVT.

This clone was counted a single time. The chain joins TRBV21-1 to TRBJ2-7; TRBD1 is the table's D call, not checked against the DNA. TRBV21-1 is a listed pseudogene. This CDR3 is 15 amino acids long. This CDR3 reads CASSKGQGGAYEQYF. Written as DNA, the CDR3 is TGTGCCAGCAGCAAAGGACAGGGAGGTGCCTACGAGCAGTACTTC.

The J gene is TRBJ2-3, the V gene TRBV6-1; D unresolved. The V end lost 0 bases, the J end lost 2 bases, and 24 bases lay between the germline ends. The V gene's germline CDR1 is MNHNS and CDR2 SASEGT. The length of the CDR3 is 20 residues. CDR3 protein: CASSEAIRLPYPLSTDTQYF. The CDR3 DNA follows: TGTGCCAGCAGTGAAGCCATCAGGCTACCCTACCCCCTCTCCACAGATACGCAGTATTTT.

CDR3 nucleotide sequence: TGTGCCAGCAGCAAGCTCCAGGGGAATCAGCCCCAGCATTTT. Translating gives CASSKLQGNQPQHF. The rearrangement links TRBV7-9 to TRBJ1-5, with a tentative D call TRBD1 (6 bases). CDR1 and CDR2 (germline): SEHNR, FQNEAQ (reference sequence). The V end was cut by 5 bases, the J end by 4 bases, with 12 bases between. The CDR3 is 14 amino acids.

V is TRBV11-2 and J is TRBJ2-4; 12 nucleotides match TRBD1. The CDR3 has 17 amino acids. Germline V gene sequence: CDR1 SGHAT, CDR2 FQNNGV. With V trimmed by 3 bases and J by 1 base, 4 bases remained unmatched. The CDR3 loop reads CASSFGTGGRAKNIQYF. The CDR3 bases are TGTGCCAGCAGCTTCGGGACAGGGGGCCGGGCCAAAAACATTCAGTACTTC.

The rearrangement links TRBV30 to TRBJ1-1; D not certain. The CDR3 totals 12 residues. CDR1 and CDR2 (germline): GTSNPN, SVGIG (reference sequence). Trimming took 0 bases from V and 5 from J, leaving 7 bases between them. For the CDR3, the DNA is TGTGCCTGGAGTGTACGCGGTACTGAAGCTTTCTTT. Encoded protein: CAWSVRGTEAFF.

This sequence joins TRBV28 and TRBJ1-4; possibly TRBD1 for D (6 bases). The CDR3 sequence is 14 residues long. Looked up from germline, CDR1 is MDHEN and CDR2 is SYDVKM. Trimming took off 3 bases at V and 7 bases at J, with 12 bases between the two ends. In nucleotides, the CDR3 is TGTGCCAGCAGTTTCGCGGGGGCATTTGAAAAACTGTTTTTT. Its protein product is CASSFAGAFEKLFF.

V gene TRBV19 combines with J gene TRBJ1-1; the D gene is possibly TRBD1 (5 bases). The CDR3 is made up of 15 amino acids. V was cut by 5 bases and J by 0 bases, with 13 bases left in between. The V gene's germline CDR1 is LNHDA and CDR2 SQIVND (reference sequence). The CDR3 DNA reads TGTGCCAGTAGTTCAGACAGACCCATGAACACTGAAGCTTTCTTT. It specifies CASSSDRPMNTEAFF.

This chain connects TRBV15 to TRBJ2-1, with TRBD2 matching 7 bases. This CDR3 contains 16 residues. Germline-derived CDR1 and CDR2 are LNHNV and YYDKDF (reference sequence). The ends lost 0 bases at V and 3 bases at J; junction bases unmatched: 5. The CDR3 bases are TGTGCCACCAGCAGAGAGAGGGGAGGGTTCTACAATGAGCAGTTCTTC. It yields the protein CATSRERGGFYNEQFF.

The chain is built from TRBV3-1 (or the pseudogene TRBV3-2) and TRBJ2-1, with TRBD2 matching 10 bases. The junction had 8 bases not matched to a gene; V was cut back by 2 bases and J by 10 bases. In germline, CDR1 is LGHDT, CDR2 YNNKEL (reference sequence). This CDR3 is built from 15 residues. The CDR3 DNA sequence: TGTGCCAGCAGCCAATTAGCCCCTAGCGGGAGCGAGCAGTTCTTC. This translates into CASSQLAPSGSEQFF.

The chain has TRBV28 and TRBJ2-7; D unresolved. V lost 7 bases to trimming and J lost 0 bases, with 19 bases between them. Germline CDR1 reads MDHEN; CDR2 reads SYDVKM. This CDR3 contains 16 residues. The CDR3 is CASTVGGASSSYEQYF. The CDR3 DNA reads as TGTGCCAGCACGGTAGGCGGCGCCTCAAGCTCCTACGAGCAGTACTTC.

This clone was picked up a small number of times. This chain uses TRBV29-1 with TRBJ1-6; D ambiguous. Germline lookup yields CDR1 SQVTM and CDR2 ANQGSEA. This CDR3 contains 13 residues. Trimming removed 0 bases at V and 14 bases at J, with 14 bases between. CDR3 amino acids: CSVEDSPRGALHF. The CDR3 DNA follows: TGCAGCGTTGAAGACAGTCCACGCGGGGCCCTCCACTTT.

CDR3 sequence (DNA): TGTGCCAGCAGTCTCGACAGGGGGGGCGCTGAAGCTTTCTTT. It encodes CASSLDRGGAEAFF. The chain uses TRBV2 and TRBJ1-1; 9 bases fit TRBD1. V gave up 5 bases and J gave up 6 bases; unmatched junction bases: 7. From germline, CDR1 is SNHLY and CDR2 FYNNEI. CDR3 length: 14 amino acids. The whole variable domain, filled in from reference TRBV2 and TRBJ1-1, reads EPEVTQTPSHQVTQMGQEVILRCVPISNHLYFYWYRQILGQKVEFLVSFYNNEISEKSEIFDDQFSVERPDGSNFTLKIRSTKLEDSAMYFCASSLDRGGAEAFFGQGTRLTVV.

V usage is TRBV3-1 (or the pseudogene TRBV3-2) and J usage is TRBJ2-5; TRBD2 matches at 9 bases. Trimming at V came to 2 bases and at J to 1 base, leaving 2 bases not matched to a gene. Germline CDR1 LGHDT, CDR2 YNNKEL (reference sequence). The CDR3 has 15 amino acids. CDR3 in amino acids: CASSQTREGQETQYF. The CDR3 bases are TGTGCCAGCAGCCAAACGCGGGAGGGCCAAGAGACCCAGTACTTC.

CDR3 protein: CASRNEQTEAFF. The CDR3 DNA is TGTGCCAGCAGAAACGAACAGACTGAAGCTTTCTTT. This chain uses TRBV11-2 with TRBJ1-1; D uncertain. The CDR3 covers 12 residues. CDR1 SGHAT and CDR2 FQNNGV come from the germline V gene. V gave up 6 bases and J gave up 5 bases, with 10 bases separating them.

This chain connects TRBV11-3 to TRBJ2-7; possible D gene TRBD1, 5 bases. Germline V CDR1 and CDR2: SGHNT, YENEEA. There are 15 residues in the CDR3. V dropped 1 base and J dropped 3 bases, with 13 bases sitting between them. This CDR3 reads CASSLVPGFIYEQYF. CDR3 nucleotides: TGTGCCAGCAGCTTAGTTCCAGGGTTCATCTACGAGCAGTACTTC.

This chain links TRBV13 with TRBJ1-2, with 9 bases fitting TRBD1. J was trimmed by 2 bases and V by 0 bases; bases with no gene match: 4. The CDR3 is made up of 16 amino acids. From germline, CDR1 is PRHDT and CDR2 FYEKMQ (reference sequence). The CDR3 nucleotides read TGTGCCAGCAGCTTAGGCCCAGGACAGGGGAACTATGGCTACACCTTC. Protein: CASSLGPGQGNYGYTF. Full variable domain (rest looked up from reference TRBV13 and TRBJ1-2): AAGVIQSPRHLIKEKRETATLKCYPIPRHDTVYWYQQGPGQDPQFLISFYEKMQSDKGSIPDRFSAQQFSDYHSELNMSSLELGDSALYFCASSLGPGQGNYGYTFGSGTRLTVV.

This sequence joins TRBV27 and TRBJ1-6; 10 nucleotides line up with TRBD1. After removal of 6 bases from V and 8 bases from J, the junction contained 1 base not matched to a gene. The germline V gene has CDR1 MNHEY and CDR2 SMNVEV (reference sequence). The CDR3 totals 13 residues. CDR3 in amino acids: CASRGQGDSPLHF. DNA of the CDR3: TGTGCCAGCAGAGGACAGGGGGATTCACCCCTCCACTTT.

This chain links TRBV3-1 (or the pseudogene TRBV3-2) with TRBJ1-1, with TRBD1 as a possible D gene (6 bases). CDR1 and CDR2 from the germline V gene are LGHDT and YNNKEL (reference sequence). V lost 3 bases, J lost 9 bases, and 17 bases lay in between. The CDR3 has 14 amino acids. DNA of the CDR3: TGTGCCAGCAGCCAGATGGACAGACCGCTCCAAGCTTTCTTT. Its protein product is CASSQMDRPLQAFF.

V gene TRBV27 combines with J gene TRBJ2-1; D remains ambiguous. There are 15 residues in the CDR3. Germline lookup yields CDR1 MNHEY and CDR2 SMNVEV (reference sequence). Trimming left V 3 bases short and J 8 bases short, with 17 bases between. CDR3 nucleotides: TGTGCCAGCAGTTTTGGAGCCGGTCCGTCCGATGAGCAGTTCTTC. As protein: CASSFGAGPSDEQFF.

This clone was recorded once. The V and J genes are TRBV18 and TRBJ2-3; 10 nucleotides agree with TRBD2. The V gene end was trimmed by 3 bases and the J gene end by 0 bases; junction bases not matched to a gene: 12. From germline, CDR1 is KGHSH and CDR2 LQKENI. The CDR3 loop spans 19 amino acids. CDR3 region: CASSPGLAGVVPSTDTQYF. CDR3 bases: TGTGCCAGCTCACCCGGGCTAGCGGGAGTTGTACCTAGCACAGATACGCAGTATTTT.

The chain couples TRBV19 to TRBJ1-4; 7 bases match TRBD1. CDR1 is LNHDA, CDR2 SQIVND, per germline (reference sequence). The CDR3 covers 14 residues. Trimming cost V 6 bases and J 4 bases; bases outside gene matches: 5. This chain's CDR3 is CASRIGTDNEKLFF. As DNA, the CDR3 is TGTGCCAGTAGGATCGGGACAGATAATGAAAAACTGTTTTTT.

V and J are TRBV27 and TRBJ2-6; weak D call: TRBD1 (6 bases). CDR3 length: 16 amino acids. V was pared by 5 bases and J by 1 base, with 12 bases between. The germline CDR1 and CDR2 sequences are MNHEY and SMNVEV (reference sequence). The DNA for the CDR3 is TGTGCCAGCAGTCAGACCGGGACATCTGGGGCCAACGTCCTGACTTTC. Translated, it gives CASSQTGTSGANVLTF.

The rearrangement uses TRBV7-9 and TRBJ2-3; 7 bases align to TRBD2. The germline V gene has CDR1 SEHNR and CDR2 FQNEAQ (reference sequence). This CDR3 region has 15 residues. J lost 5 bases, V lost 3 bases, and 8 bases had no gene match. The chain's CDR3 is CASSFTASGVDTQYF. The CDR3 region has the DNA TGTGCCAGCAGCTTCACGGCTAGCGGCGTAGATACGCAGTATTTT.

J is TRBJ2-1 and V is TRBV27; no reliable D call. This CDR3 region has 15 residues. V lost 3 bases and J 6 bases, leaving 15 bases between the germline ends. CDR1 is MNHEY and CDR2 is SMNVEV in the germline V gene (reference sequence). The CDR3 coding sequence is TGTGCCAGCAGTTTTGGAGATAGCTCTTTCAATGAGCAGTTCTTC. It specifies CASSFGDSSFNEQFF.

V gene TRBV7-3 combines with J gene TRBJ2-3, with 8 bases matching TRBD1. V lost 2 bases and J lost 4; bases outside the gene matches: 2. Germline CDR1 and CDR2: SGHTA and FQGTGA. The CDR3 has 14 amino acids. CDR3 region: CASSLARGPDTQYF. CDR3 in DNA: TGTGCCAGCAGCTTAGCCAGGGGGCCAGATACGCAGTATTTT.

In DNA, the CDR3 is TGTGCCATCAGTGCCAACAGGGATAGCATAAGCAATCAGCCCCAGCATTTT. This encodes CAISANRDSISNQPQHF. This rearrangement joins TRBV10-3 to TRBJ1-5; a possible D gene is TRBD1 (6 bases). The V and J ends lost 4 bases and 1 base respectively, with 17 bases between them. The length of the CDR3 is 17 residues. Per germline, CDR1 ENHRY and CDR2 SYGVKD.